Below, 24 T cell receptor beta chains from the same sample are listed, as sequenced in a study of cytomegalovirus exposure and HLA in healthy donors. TCRdb keeps only in-frame clones here, not all; method: immunoSEQ multiplex PCR. The sample carries fewer than 250,000 clones, less than 90% recorded once. Sample: PBMCs. The receptors were sampled from a woman aged 18-29 years in good health and CMV-seronegative.

This clone showed up just once. The chain combines TRBV2 with TRBJ2-3; D call uncertain. The CDR3 consists of 12 residues. Trimming cost V 6 bases and J 2 bases, with 6 bases left between them. Per the germline V gene, CDR1 is SNHLY and CDR2 is FYNNEI. Here the CDR3 reads CASRKYTDTQYF. DNA of the CDR3: TGTGCCAGCAGGAAGTACACAGATACGCAGTATTTT.

The chain carries TRBV6-1 and TRBJ2-6; D call uncertain. This CDR3 comprises 14 residues. V lost 4 bases, J lost 0 bases, and 4 bases lay in between. The germline CDR1 and CDR2 sequences are MNHNS and SASEGT. Here the CDR3 DNA reads TGTGCCAGCAGTGGGACCTCTGGGGCCAACGTCCTGACTTTC. It yields the protein CASSGTSGANVLTF.

The rearrangement joins TRBV4-1 to TRBJ1-2; D is ambiguous. Trimming left V 1 base short and J 6 bases short, with 9 bases between. This CDR3 has 13 amino acids. Germline CDR1 and CDR2: MGHRA and YSYEKL. The CDR3 protein is CASSQALGNGYTF. For the CDR3, the DNA is TGCGCCAGCAGCCAAGCGCTGGGGAATGGCTACACCTTC.

This chain links TRBV13 with TRBJ2-7; 8 bases align to TRBD1. In germline, CDR1 is PRHDT, CDR2 FYEKMQ (reference sequence). With V trimmed by 5 bases and J by 3 bases, 9 bases remained unmatched. The CDR3 loop spans 15 amino acids. This chain's CDR3 is CASSAVGQGGYEQYF. Written as DNA, the CDR3 is TGTGCCAGCAGCGCCGTCGGACAGGGTGGCTACGAGCAGTACTTC. Filled out from reference TRBV13 and TRBJ2-7, the complete variable domain reads AAGVIQSPRHLIKEKRETATLKCYPIPRHDTVYWYQQGPGQDPQFLISFYEKMQSDKGSIPDRFSAQQFSDYHSELNMSSLELGDSALYFCASSAVGQGGYEQYFGPGTRLTVT.

V and J are TRBV6-5 and TRBJ1-2; D is possibly TRBD1 (5 bases). Deletions cut 7 bases from V and 8 bases from J, with 11 bases between. This CDR3 region has 11 residues. CDR1 is MNHEY, CDR2 SVGAGI, per germline. The CDR3 here is CASTRGKGYTF. CDR3 bases: TGTGCCAGCACAAGGGGCAAAGGCTACACCTTC.

Only one count was recorded for this clone. V gene TRBV5-1 combines with J gene TRBJ1-1; D gene unclear. The V gene lost 1 base and the J gene lost 1 base, with 11 bases spanning the gap. The CDR3 is 15 amino acids. CDR1 and CDR2 from the germline V gene are SGHRS and YFSETQ. The CDR3 is CASSLSGIGNTEAFF. Here the CDR3 DNA reads TGCGCCAGCAGCTTGAGCGGGATTGGGAACACTGAAGCTTTCTTT.

This chain joins TRBV27 and TRBJ1-2, with TRBD1 matching 7 bases. This CDR3 is built from 14 residues. Germline CDR1 reads MNHEY; CDR2 reads SMNVEV (reference sequence). V gave up 6 bases and J gave up 6 bases; unmatched junction bases: 10. CDR3 bases: TGTGCCAGCAGGACAACAGGGGAGGGTCATGGCTACACCTTC. This gives the protein CASRTTGEGHGYTF.

This sequence joins TRBV27 and TRBJ2-2, with D perhaps being TRBD1 or TRBD2 (5 bases each). V lost 2 bases and J lost 4, with 11 bases in between. Germline CDR1 and CDR2: MNHEY and SMNVEV (reference sequence). The CDR3 is 15 amino acids. The CDR3 region has the DNA TGTGCCAGCAGTTTAATCGGGGCGACCACCGGGGAGCTGTTTTTT. Protein: CASSLIGATTGELFF.

This chain connects TRBV27 to TRBJ1-1, with D tentatively TRBD1 (6 bases). The CDR3 is made up of 17 amino acids. Trimming took off 6 bases at V and 5 bases at J, with 25 bases between the two ends. Germline-derived CDR1 and CDR2 are MNHEY and SMNVEV (reference sequence). The CDR3 protein is CASSLYGGGGLETEAFF. Here the CDR3 DNA reads TGTGCCAGCAGCCTTTATGGAGGGGGGGGCTTGGAGACTGAAGCTTTCTTT.

This clone came up once. The chain has TRBV5-6 and TRBJ2-2; D call uncertain. Germline V lookup: CDR1 SGHDT, CDR2 YYEEEE. The ends were cut back, 3 bases at V and 1 base at J, with 13 bases in the middle. The CDR3 has 16 amino acids. The CDR3 spells CASSSYIERNTGELFF. The DNA of the CDR3 is TGTGCCAGCAGCTCTTACATAGAACGGAACACCGGGGAGCTGTTTTTT.

The V call is TRBV30, the J call TRBJ2-3; D possibly matches TRBD1 or TRBD2 (5 bases each). V lost 4 bases, J lost 9 bases, and 23 bases lay in between. The CDR3 contains 15 residues. CDR1 GTSNPN and CDR2 SVGIG come from the germline V gene (reference sequence). CDR3 sequence: CAWTFLDGAQGTQYF. The CDR3 DNA reads TGTGCCTGGACCTTCCTGGACGGGGCCCAAGGGACGCAGTATTTT.

The V gene is TRBV19, the J gene TRBJ1-2, with D hard to call. The CDR3 is 12 amino acids. Germline V gene data show CDR1 as LNHDA and CDR2 as SQIVND (reference sequence). Between the trimmed V and J ends, which lost 5 bases and 4 bases, there was a span of 8 bases. DNA for the CDR3: TGTGCCAGTAGTCCCGACGGCTATGGCTACACCTTC. Protein sequence: CASSPDGYGYTF. The full variable domain, rest sourced from reference TRBV19 and TRBJ1-2, is DGGITQSPKYLFRKEGQNVTLSCEQNLNHDAMYWYRQDPGQGLRLIYYSQIVNDFQKGDIAEGYSVSREKKESFPLTVTSAQKNPTAFYLCASSPDGYGYTFGSGTRLTVV.

This chain uses TRBV28 with TRBJ1-2; D uncertain. The germline V and J ends were trimmed by 3 bases and 2 bases, with 7 bases remaining between them. This CDR3 is built from 13 residues. Germline V lookup: CDR1 MDHEN, CDR2 SYDVKM. CDR3 DNA sequence: TGTGCCAGCAGTTTCAGGCAGAACTATGGCTACACCTTC. The encoded protein is CASSFRQNYGYTF.

V is TRBV5-1 and J is TRBJ1-1; the D gene is possibly TRBD1 (5 bases). Germline CDR1 reads SGHRS; CDR2 reads YFSETQ. CDR3 length equals 15 residues. V lost 4 bases, J lost 0 bases, and 13 bases lay in between. As DNA, the CDR3 is TGCGCCAGCAGCCCCGGGACTGAGTTGAACACTGAAGCTTTCTTT. Its protein product is CASSPGTELNTEAFF. Supplemented by reference TRBV5-1 and TRBJ1-1, the full variable domain reads KAGVTQTPRYLIKTRGQQVTLSCSPISGHRSVSWYQQTPGQGLQFLFEYFSETQRNKGNFPGRFSGRQFSNSRSEMNVSTLELGDSALYLCASSPGTELNTEAFFGQGTRLTVV.

The chain is built from TRBV9 and TRBJ1-1; D is unclear. The CDR3 has 13 residues. The germline V gene has CDR1 SGDLS and CDR2 YYNGEE. V lost 0 bases, J lost 5 bases, and 8 bases lay in between. The chain's CDR3 is CASSVGAATEAFF. In DNA form, the CDR3 reads TGTGCCAGCAGCGTAGGCGCGGCAACTGAAGCTTTCTTT.

The chain links TRBV6-5 to TRBJ2-1; 10 bases fit TRBD2. This CDR3 is built from 15 residues. V was clipped by 6 bases and J by 9 bases; unmatched bases: 11. The germline V gene has CDR1 MNHEY and CDR2 SVGAGI. The CDR3 loop reads CASRYRASGSGEQFF. In DNA, the CDR3 is TGTGCCAGCAGGTACAGAGCTAGCGGGAGCGGTGAGCAGTTCTTC.

The sample holds a few counts of this clone. The J gene is TRBJ2-7, the V gene TRBV21-1; whether TRBD2, the table's D call, matches the DNA was not checked. TRBV21-1 is annotated as a pseudogene. This CDR3 region has 14 residues. The DNA of the CDR3 is TGTGCCAGCAGCGCGGGGACTCCGTCCTACGAGCAGTACTTC. It yields the protein CASSAGTPSYEQYF.

This chain joins TRBV2 and TRBJ1-4; D gene unclear. Germline V gene lookup returns CDR1 SNHLY and CDR2 FYNNEI. The V end was cut by 2 bases, the J end by 5 bases, with 12 bases between. This CDR3 has 15 residues. CDR3 amino acids: CASSEQQLSNEKLFF. DNA for the CDR3: TGTGCCAGCAGTGAACAACAACTAAGCAATGAAAAACTGTTTTTT.

The chain uses TRBV7-3 and TRBJ2-3; the D is unclear. V lost 5 bases and J 1 base, leaving 7 bases between the germline ends. The CDR3 runs 13 residues. CDR1 is SGHTA, CDR2 FQGTGA, per germline. The CDR3 is CASSPHRTDTQYF. Written as DNA, the CDR3 is TGTGCCAGCAGCCCCCACCGCACAGATACGCAGTATTTT.

This rearrangement joins TRBV29-1 to TRBJ2-7; weak D call: TRBD2 (5 bases). CDR1 is SQVTM, CDR2 ANQGSEA, per germline. V lost 4 bases and J lost 3, with 13 bases in between. The CDR3 covers 13 residues. The CDR3 coding sequence is TGCAGCGTTGCTAGCCCGGCATACTACGAGCAGTACTTC. Its protein is CSVASPAYYEQYF.

This clone showed up just a few times. This chain uses TRBV19 with TRBJ1-3, with unresolved D. The V gene lost 6 bases and the J gene lost 1 base, with 13 bases spanning the gap. Looked up from germline, CDR1 is LNHDA and CDR2 is SQIVND (reference sequence). The CDR3 contains 15 residues. The CDR3 spells CASRLSSGSGNTIYF. The CDR3 nucleotides read TGTGCCAGTAGATTGTCGAGTGGATCTGGAAACACCATATATTTT.

The V call is TRBV18, the J call TRBJ2-7; TRBD1 matches 10 bases. CDR3 length equals 15 residues. Germline V gene lookup returns CDR1 KGHSH and CDR2 LQKENI. V lost 3 bases, J lost 6 bases, and 8 bases stayed unmatched. The CDR3 region is CASSPPSGQGPEQYF. The CDR3 nucleotides are TGTGCCAGCTCACCTCCTTCGGGACAGGGGCCCGAGCAGTACTTC.

The genes are TRBV7-6 and TRBJ2-1; no reliable D call. V dropped 4 bases and J dropped 3 bases, with 19 bases sitting between them. Per germline, CDR1 SGHVS and CDR2 FNYEAQ. The CDR3 covers 17 residues. CDR3 loop: CASSSPIGEDHYNEQFF. CDR3 DNA sequence: TGTGCCAGCAGCTCACCTATTGGAGAGGACCACTACAATGAGCAGTTCTTC.

The chain combines TRBV28 with TRBJ2-7, with TRBD1 identical over 7 bases. The V gene end was trimmed by 5 bases and the J gene end by 1 base; junction bases not matched to a gene: 5. The CDR3 runs 14 residues. Germline lookup yields CDR1 MDHEN and CDR2 SYDVKM. The CDR3 reads CASSPGTVSYEQYF. For the CDR3, the DNA is TGTGCCAGCAGTCCCGGGACAGTTTCCTACGAGCAGTACTTC.